This T cell receptor beta chain is drawn from a study of shared T cell receptors in the human thymus. Trimming stripped 9 bases from V and 0 bases from J, with 9 bases between. The CDR3 has 13 residues. Germline CDR1 and CDR2: MDHEN and SYDVKM. There are a few counts of this clone. Clones were sequenced by immunoSEQ multiplex PCR, and TCRdb holds only the in-frame ones, with some missing. The sample contains hundreds of thousands of clones, roughly 90% of which appear only once. Another study also made use of these data, one on human thymus T cells. Per that paper: Donor material was obtained from healthy Finnish infants undergoing corrective surgery for congenital heart defects. The thymus tissue came from resections taken during corrective heart surgery. What appeared biased in thymic and blood repertoires was the usage of V and J genes. Unrelated individuals had highly overlapping thymic repertoires, as reported in related research.

The clonotype comes from a boy younger than two with a congenital heart defect. This rearrangement joins TRBV28 to TRBJ1-5; perhaps TRBD1 as D (6 bases). The specimen was thymocytes. The CDR3 region has the DNA TGTGCCAGTGACAGGACTAGCAATCAGCCCCAGCATTTT. Protein: CASDRTSNQPQHF.